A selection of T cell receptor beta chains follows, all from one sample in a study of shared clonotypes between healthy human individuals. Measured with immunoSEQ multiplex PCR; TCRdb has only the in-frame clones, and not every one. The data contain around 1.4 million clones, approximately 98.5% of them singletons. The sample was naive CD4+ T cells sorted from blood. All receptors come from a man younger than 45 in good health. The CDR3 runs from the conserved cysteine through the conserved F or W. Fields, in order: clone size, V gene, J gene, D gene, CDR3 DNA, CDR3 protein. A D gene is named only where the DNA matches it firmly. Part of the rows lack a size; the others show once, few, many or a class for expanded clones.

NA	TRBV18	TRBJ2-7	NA	TGTGCCAGCTCACCGGTCGGAGGGCCCTACGAGCAGTACTTC	CASSPVGGPYEQYF
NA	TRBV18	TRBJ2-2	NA	TGTGCCAGCGCCAATCAGGTCCCGGTCAACACCGGGGAGCTGTTTTTT	CASANQVPVNTGELFF
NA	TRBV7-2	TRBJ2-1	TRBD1	TGTGCCAGCAGCTTGGATCCGGGACAGGGGGCCTACAATGAGCAGTTCTTC	CASSLDPGQGAYNEQFF
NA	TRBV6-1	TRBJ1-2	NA	TGTGCCAGCAGTTCCCTCGGGACAAACTATGGCTACACCTTC	CASSSLGTNYGYTF
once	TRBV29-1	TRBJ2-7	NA	TGCAGCGTCCGAAGCGGATTCTACGAGCAGTACTTC	CSVRSGFYEQYF
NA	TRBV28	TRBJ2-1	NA	TGTGCCAGCGGGACCATACCCAATGAGCAGTTCTTC	CASGTIPNEQFF
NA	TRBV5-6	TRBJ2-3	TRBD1	TGTGCCAGCAGCTCACAGGGGTGGGCAGATACGCAGTATTTT	CASSSQGWADTQYF
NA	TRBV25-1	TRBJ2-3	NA	TGTGCCAGCAGGGCCGGGCTAAGCACAGATACGCAGTATTTT	CASRAGLSTDTQYF
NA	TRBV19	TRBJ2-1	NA	TGTGCCAGTAGTATCTCCCGGGCCTCGGAGGAGCAGTTCTTC	CASSISRASEEQFF
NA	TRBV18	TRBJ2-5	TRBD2	TGTGCCAGCACCGCTAGCGGGAGACAACAAGAGACCCAGTACTTC	CASTASGRQQETQYF
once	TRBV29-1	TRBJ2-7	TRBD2	TGCAGCGTTGGACTAGCCACCTACGAGCAGTACTTC	CSVGLATYEQYF
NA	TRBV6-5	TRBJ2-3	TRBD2	TGTGCCAGCAGAACTAGCGGGAGGCGCGCAGATACGCAGTATTTT	CASRTSGRRADTQYF
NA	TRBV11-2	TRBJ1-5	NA	TGTGCCAGCAGCTTAGGGCTAGGCAAAATTAACAATCAGCCCCAGCATTTT	CASSLGLGKINNQPQHF
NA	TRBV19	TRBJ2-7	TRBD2	TGTGCCAGTAGTCCGGTAGGGACTAGCGGGAGCTACGAGCAGTACTTC	CASSPVGTSGSYEQYF
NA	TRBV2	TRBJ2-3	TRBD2	TGTGCCAGCTGGACTAGCGGGAGAACAGATACGCAGTATTTT	CASWTSGRTDTQYF